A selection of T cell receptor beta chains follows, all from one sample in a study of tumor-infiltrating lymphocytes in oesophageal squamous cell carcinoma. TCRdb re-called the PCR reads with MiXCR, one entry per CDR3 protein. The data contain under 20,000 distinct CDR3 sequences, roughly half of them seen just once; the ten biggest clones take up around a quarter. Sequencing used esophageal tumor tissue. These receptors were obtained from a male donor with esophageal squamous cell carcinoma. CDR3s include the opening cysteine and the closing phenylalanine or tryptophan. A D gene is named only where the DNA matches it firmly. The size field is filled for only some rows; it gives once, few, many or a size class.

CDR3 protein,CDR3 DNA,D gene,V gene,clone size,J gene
CASSLGAGTVKTFF,TGTGCCAGCAGCTTAGGGGCTGGGACCGTGAAAACTTTCTTT,-,TRBV7-8,-,TRBJ1-1
CASSLALAGEMVTDTQYF,TGTGCCAGCAGTTTAGCGCTAGCGGGAGAGATGGTGACAGATACGCAGTATTTT,TRBD2,TRBV12-3/TRBV12-4,-,TRBJ2-3
CASSLSASYNEQFF,TGCGCCAGCAGCTTGTCGGCTAGCTACAATGAGCAGTTCTTC,-,TRBV5-1,-,TRBJ2-1
CASRRGPNEKLFF,TGTGCCAGCAGACGCGGACCAAATGAAAAACTGTTTTTT,-,TRBV12-3/TRBV12-4,many,TRBJ1-4
CASSPNGYEQFF,TGCGCCAGCAGCCCCAACGGGTATGAGCAGTTCTTC,-,TRBV4-3,-,TRBJ2-1
CASSEAVMGAEAFF,TGTGCCAGCAGTGAAGCGGTGATGGGGGCTGAAGCTTTCTTT,-,TRBV2,-,TRBJ1-1
CASSISSSYEQYF,TGTGCCAGCAGTATATCTAGCTCCTACGAGCAGTACTTC,-,TRBV12-3/TRBV12-4,few,TRBJ2-7
CATSADRVNSPLHF,TGTGCCACCAGTGCTGACAGGGTTAATTCACCCCTCCACTTT,TRBD1,TRBV24-1,few,TRBJ1-6
CASSSGQNSYEQYF,TGTGCCAGCAGTTCCGGACAGAACTCCTACGAGCAGTACTTC,-,TRBV12-3/TRBV12-4,-,TRBJ2-7
CASRMDSFNSPLHF,TGTGCCAGCAGGATGGACAGTTTTAATTCACCCCTCCACTTT,-,TRBV27,few,TRBJ1-6
CASSVAGSYQETQYF,TGTGCCAGCAGCGTAGCGGGATCGTACCAAGAGACCCAGTACTTT,-,TRBV7-3,few,TRBJ1-6
CASSLVSPVEQETQYF,TGTGCCAGCAGTTTAGTTTCCCCTGTAGAACAAGAGACCCAGTACTTC,-,TRBV12-3/TRBV12-4,-,TRBJ2-5
CASSLAIAGEDTQYF,TGTGCCAGCAGCTTAGCGATCGCCGGGGAGGATACGCAGTATTTT,-,TRBV7-2,-,TRBJ2-3
CASSSRTSGGPTVKTQYF,TGTGCCAGCAGCTCGAGGACTAGCGGGGGCCCCACCGTTAAGACCCAGTACTTC,TRBD2,TRBV7-2,-,TRBJ2-5
CASSLKDSYEQYF,TGTGCCAGCAGCTTAAAGGACTCCTACGAGCAGTACTTC,-,TRBV7-4,-,TRBJ2-7
CASSFRTGVQYF,TGTGCCAGCAGTTTTCGTACGGGGGTCCAGTACTTC,-,TRBV12-3/TRBV12-4,-,TRBJ2-5
CAIRGDSEETQFF,TGTGCCATCAGGGGGGACAGTGAAGAGACCCAGTTCTTC,TRBD1,TRBV10-3,-,TRBJ2-1
CASRLLGRLHGEQFF,TGTGCCAGCAGGCTTCTAGGACGTCTACATGGTGAGCAGTTCTTC,-,TRBV6-1,-,TRBJ2-1
CASSFRLQEQFF,TGTGCCAGCAGCTTCCGACTACAGGAGCAGTTCTTT,-,TRBV7-6,-,TRBJ2-5
CASSLVRGGGETQYF,TGTGCCAGCAGCTTGGTCAGAGGGGGAGGGGAGACCCAGTACTTC,-,TRBV7-2,-,TRBJ2-5
CASSLNYGNEQFF,TGTGCCAGCAGCTTAAATTATGGGAATGAGCAGTTCTTC,-,TRBV7-3,few,TRBJ2-1
CALKVQGTYEQYF,TGTGCCCTAAAGGTACAGGGAACCTACGAGCAGTACTTC,-,TRBV5-3,many,TRBJ2-7
CASSLVVNTEAFF,TGTGCCAGCAGTTTGGTTGTGAACACTGAAGCTTTCTTT,-,TRBV12-3/TRBV12-4,-,TRBJ1-1
CASSISGGRALNEQFF,TGTGCCAGCAGCATAAGTGGCGGGAGAGCCCTCAATGAGCAGTTCTTC,TRBD2,TRBV7-8,-,TRBJ2-1
CASSSDRGRRYTF,TGTGCCAGCAGTTCCGACAGGGGGAGACGCTACACCTTC,TRBD1,TRBV6-1,-,TRBJ1-2
CASSQTGTGEGEQYF,TGCGCCAGCAGCCAAACCGGGACAGGGGAGGGGGAGCAGTACTTC,TRBD1,TRBV4-1,-,TRBJ2-7
CASSPGSAGANVLTF,TGTGCCAGCAGCCCAGGTTCTGCTGGGGCCAACGTCCTGACTTTC,-,TRBV28,-,TRBJ2-6
CASSTGTGSPDTQYF,TGTGCCAGCAGTACCGGGACAGGGAGTCCAGATACGCAGTATTTT,TRBD1,TRBV12-3/TRBV12-4,-,TRBJ2-3
CASSLTSTSYNEQFF,TGTGCCAGCAGTCTAACTAGCACCTCCTACAATGAGCAGTTCTTC,-,TRBV6-1,-,TRBJ2-1
CASSLRTSGEETQYF,TGTGCCAGCAGCCTACGGACTAGCGGTGAAGAGACCCAGTACTTC,TRBD2,TRBV7-6,few,TRBJ2-5
CASSLLGDEQYF,TGTGCCAGCAGCTTGTTGGGGGACGAGCAGTACTTC,-,TRBV5-5,many,TRBJ2-7
CASGSPYNEQFF,TGTGCTAGTGGTTCCCCTTACAATGAGCAGTTCTTC,-,TRBV12-5,-,TRBJ2-1